This is a list of T cell receptor beta chains from one sample in a study of beta chain features in type 1 diabetes. Sequencing was performed with immunoSEQ multiplex PCR; in TCRdb, only in-frame clones are kept and a portion is missing. The repertoire has 350,000 to 450,000 clones, roughly 12% of them found once; the top ten carry 0.01%. Sequencing input: naive CD4+ T cells from blood. Source of these receptors: a woman aged 18-29 years with type 1 diabetes. CDR3s include the opening cysteine and the closing phenylalanine or tryptophan. A D gene is named only where the DNA matches it firmly. The size field is filled for only some rows; it gives once, few, many or a size class.

d_call	j_call	v_call	clone_size	cdr3_nt	cdr3_aa
NA	TRBJ1-1	TRBV5-1	NA	TGCGCCAGCAGATATACGGGGAACACTGAAGCTTTCTTT	CASRYTGNTEAFF
TRBD1	TRBJ1-2	TRBV28	few	TGTGCCAGCAGCCGCTCCCGGGACAGGGCAGGCTACACCTTC	CASSRSRDRAGYTF
TRBD2	TRBJ2-3	TRBV5-1	NA	TGCGCCAGCAGCTTGGGACTAGCGGGGGAGTCAGATACGCAGTATTTT	CASSLGLAGESDTQYF
TRBD2	TRBJ2-1	TRBV19	few	TGTGCCAGTAGACTAGCGGGCAATGAGCAGTTCTTC	CASRLAGNEQFF
NA	TRBJ2-2	TRBV2	few	TGTGCCAGCAGTACTAGGAGGACCGGGGAGCTGTTTTTT	CASSTRRTGELFF
TRBD1	TRBJ1-5	TRBV14	NA	TGTGCCAGCAGCAGACAGGGGGGTCAGCCCCAGCATTTT	CASSRQGGQPQHF
NA	TRBJ2-7	TRBV28	NA	TGTGCCAGCAGCCCCCCGGCGACATACGAGCAGTACTTC	CASSPPATYEQYF
TRBD2	TRBJ2-1	TRBV7-3	NA	TGTGCCAGCAGCTTAAATCGGGGGGGCTACAATGAGCAGTTCTTC	CASSLNRGGYNEQFF
NA	TRBJ2-7	TRBV7-2	NA	TGTGCCAGCAGCTTGACATACGAGCAGTACTTC	CASSLTYEQYF
TRBD1	TRBJ1-2	TRBV5-1	NA	TGCGCCAGCAGCCCCGGACAGGGATCCTATGGCTACACCTTC	CASSPGQGSYGYTF
TRBD2	TRBJ2-1	TRBV5-4	NA	TGTGCCAGCAGCTTGGGCGGGAGCTTATACAATGAGCAGTTCTTC	CASSLGGSLYNEQFF
TRBD1	TRBJ1-2	TRBV4-3	NA	TGCGCCAGCAGCCCAGGGACAGCCAGTTCTGTCTACACCTTC	CASSPGTASSVYTF
NA	TRBJ1-1	TRBV28	NA	TGTGCCAGCAGTTTATCGAGAACTGAAGCTTTCTTT	CASSLSRTEAFF
TRBD1	TRBJ2-3	TRBV15	few	TGTGCCACCAGCAGTCGACAGGGCGGGGATACGCAGTATTTT	CATSSRQGGDTQYF
TRBD1	TRBJ2-5	TRBV5-1	few	TGCGCCAGCAGCTTGGGGGACAGGGATACGGAGACCCAGTACTTC	CASSLGDRDTETQYF
TRBD1	TRBJ1-2	TRBV7-9	NA	TGTGCCAGCAGTTCTTTATCGACAGGGGCCCACTATGGCTACACCTTC	CASSSLSTGAHYGYTF
TRBD2	TRBJ2-3	TRBV9	few	TGTGCCAGCAGCGTACGTTCTAGCGGATACACAGATACGCAGTATTTT	CASSVRSSGYTDTQYF
TRBD1	TRBJ2-6	TRBV7-2	NA	TGTGCCAGCAGCACGACAGGGGGGGGCTCTGGGGCCAACGTCCTGACTTTC	CASSTTGGGSGANVLTF
NA	TRBJ2-5	TRBV5-6	few	TGTGCCAGCAGCTTGTTAGGCAGGGAAGAGACCCAGTACTTC	CASSLLGREETQYF
NA	TRBJ1-3	TRBV4-1	NA	TGCGCCAGCAGCCCCCTATATCGCTCTGGAAACACCATATATTTT	CASSPLYRSGNTIYF
NA	TRBJ1-1	TRBV11-3	NA	TGTGCCAGCAGCTTACAGGGCGGACCCTCTATATCTGAAGCTTTCTTT	CASSLQGGPSISEAFF
NA	TRBJ2-1	TRBV9	NA	TGTGCCAGCAGCGGAGCGGGTAGCTCCTACAATGAGCAGTTCTTC	CASSGAGSSYNEQFF